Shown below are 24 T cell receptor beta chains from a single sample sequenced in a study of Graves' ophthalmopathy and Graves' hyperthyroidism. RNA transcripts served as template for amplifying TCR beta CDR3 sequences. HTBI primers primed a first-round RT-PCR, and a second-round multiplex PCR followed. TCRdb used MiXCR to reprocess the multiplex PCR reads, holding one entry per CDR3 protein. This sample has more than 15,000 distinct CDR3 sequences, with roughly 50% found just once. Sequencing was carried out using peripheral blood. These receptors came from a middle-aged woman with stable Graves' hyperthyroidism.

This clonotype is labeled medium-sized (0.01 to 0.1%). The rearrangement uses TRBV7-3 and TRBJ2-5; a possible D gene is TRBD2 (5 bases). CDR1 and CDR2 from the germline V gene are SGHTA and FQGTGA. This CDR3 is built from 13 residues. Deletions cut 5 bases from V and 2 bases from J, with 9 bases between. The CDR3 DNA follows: TGTGCCAGCAGCCCTACTAGGCAAGAGACCCAGTACTTC. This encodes CASSPTRQETQYF.

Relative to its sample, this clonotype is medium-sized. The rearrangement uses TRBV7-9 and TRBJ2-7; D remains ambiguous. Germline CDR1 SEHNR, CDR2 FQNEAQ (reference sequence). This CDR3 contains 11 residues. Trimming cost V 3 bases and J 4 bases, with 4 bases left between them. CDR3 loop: CASSFRYEQYF. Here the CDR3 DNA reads TGTGCCAGCAGCTTTCGTTACGAGCAGTACTTC.

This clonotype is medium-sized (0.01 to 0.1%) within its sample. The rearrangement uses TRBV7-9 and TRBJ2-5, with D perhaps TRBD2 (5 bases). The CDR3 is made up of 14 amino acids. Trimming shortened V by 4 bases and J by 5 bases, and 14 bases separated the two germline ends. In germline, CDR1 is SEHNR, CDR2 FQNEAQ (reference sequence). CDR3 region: CASSSGISKETQYF. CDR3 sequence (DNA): TGTGCCAGCAGCTCCGGGATCTCGAAGGAGACCCAGTACTTC.

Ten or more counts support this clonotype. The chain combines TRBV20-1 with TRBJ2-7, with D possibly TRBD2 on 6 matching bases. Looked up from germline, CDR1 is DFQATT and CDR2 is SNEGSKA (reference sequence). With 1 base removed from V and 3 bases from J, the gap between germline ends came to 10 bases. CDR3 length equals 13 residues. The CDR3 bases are TGCAGTGCTAGAGTTGGGGGGAACTACGAGCAGTACTTC. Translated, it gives CSARVGGNYEQYF.

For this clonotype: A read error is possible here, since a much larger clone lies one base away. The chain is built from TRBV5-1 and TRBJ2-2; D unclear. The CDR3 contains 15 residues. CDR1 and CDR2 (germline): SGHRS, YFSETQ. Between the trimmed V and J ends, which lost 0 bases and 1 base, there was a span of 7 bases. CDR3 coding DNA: TGCGCCAGCAGCTTGGCGCTCGGGAACACCGGGGAGCTGTTTTTT. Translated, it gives CASSLALGNTGELFF.

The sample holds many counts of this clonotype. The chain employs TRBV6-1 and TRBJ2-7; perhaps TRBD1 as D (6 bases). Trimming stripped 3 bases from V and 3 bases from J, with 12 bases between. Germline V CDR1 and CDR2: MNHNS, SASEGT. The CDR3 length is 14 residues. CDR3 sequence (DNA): TGTGCCAGCAGTGAGACAGGCCCCTTCTACGAGCAGTACTTC. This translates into CASSETGPFYEQYF.

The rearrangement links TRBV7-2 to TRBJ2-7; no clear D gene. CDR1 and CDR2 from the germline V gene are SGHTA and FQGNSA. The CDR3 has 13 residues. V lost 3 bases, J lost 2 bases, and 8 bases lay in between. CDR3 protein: CASSFGRTYEQYF. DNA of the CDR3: TGTGCCAGCAGCTTCGGCAGAACCTACGAGCAGTACTTC.

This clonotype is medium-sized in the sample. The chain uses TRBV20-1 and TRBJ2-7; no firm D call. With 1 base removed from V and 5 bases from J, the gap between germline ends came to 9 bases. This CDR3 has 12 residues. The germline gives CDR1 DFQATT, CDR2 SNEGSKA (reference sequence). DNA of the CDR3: TGCAGTGCTAGAGGGGTGTCCGACGAGCAGTACTTC. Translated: CSARGVSDEQYF.

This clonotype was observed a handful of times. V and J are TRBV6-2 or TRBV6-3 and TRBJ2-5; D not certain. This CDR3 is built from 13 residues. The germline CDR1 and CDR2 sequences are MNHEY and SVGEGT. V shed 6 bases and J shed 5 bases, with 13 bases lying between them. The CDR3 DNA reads TGTGCCAGCAGGCCCCCCGTCGGGGAGACCCAGTACTTC. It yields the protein CASRPPVGETQYF.

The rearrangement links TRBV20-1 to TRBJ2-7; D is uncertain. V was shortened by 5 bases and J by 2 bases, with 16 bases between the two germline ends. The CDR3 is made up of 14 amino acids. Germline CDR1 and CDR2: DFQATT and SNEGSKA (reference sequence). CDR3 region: CSAGTTPQPYEQYF. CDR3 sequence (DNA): TGCAGTGCTGGAACCACTCCCCAGCCCTACGAGCAGTACTTC.

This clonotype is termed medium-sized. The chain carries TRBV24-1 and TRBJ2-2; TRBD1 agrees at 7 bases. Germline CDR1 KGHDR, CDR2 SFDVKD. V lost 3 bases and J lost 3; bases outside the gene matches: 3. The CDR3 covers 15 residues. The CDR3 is CATSDRGQDTGELFF. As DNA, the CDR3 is TGTGCCACCAGTGATAGGGGGCAGGACACCGGGGAGCTGTTTTTT.

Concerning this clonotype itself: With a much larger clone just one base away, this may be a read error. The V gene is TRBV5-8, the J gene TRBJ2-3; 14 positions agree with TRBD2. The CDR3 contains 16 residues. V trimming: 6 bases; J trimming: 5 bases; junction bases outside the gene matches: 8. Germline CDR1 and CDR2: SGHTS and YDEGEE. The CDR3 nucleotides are TGTGCCAGCATCAAGGGACTAGCGGGAGCTGTAGATACGCAGTATTTT. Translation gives CASIKGLAGAVDTQYF.

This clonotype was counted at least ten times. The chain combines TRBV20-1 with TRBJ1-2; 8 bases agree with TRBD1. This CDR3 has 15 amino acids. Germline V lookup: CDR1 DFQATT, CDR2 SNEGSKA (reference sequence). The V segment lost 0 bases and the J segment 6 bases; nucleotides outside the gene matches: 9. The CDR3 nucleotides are TGCAGTGCTAGAGATCGCAGGGGGCCGTTCGATGGCTACACCTTC. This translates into CSARDRRGPFDGYTF.

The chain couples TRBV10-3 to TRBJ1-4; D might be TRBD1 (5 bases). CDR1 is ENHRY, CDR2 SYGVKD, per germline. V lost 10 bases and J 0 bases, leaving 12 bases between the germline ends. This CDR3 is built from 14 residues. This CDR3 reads CASMRTPTNEKLFF. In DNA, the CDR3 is TGTGCCAGCATGAGGACACCAACTAATGAAAAACTGTTTTTT.

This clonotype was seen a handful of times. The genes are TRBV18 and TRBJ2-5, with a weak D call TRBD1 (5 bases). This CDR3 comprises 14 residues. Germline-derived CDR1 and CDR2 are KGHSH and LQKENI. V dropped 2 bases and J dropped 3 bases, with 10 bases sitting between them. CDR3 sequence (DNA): TGTGCCAGCTCACCAAGGACATTAAAAGAGACCCAGTACTTC. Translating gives CASSPRTLKETQYF.

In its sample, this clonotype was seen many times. CDR3 sequence: CASSSPVAYEQYF. CDR3 DNA sequence: TGTGCCAGCAGTTCTCCAGTAGCCTACGAGCAGTACTTC. The V gene is TRBV12-3 or TRBV12-4, the J gene TRBJ2-7, with D hard to call. This CDR3 has 13 residues. V lost 4 bases to trimming and J lost 2 bases, with 9 bases between them.

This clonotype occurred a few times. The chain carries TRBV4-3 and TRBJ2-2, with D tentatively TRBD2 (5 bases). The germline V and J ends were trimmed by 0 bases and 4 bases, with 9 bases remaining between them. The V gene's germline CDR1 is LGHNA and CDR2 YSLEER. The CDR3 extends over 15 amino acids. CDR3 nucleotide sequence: TGCGCCAGCAGCCAAGAGGGGAGTCGCACCGGGGAGCTGTTTTTT. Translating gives CASSQEGSRTGELFF.

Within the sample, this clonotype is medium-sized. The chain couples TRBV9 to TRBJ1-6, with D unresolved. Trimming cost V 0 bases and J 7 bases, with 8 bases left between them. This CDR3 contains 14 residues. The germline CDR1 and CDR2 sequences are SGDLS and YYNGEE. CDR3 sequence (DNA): TGTGCCAGCAGCGTAGCGGGATTCAATTCACCCCTCCACTTT. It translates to CASSVAGFNSPLHF. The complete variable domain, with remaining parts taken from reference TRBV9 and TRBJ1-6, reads DSGVTQTPKHLITATGQRVTLRCSPRSGDLSVYWYQQSLDQGLQFLIQYYNGEERAKGNILERFSAQQFPDLHSELNLSSLELGDSALYFCASSVAGFNSPLHFGNGTRLTVT.

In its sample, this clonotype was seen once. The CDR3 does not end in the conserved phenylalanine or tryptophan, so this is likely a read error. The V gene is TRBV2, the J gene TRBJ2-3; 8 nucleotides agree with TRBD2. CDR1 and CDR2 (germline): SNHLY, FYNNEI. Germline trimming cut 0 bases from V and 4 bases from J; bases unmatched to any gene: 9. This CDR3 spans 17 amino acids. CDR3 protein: CASSEAGPGRGADTQYS. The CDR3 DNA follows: TGTGCCAGCAGTGAAGCGGGGCCCGGGAGGGGCGCAGATACGCAGTATTCT.

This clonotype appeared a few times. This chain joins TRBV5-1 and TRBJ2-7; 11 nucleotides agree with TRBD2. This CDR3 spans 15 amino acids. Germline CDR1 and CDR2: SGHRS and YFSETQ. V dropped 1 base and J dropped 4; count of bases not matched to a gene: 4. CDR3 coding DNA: TGCGCCAGCAGCTTGAAAACTAGCGGGGGTTACGAGCAGTACTTC. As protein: CASSLKTSGGYEQYF.

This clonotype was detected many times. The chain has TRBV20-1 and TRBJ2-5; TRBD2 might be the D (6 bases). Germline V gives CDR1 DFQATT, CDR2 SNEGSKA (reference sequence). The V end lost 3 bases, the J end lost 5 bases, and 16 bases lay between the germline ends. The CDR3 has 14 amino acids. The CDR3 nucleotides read TGCAGTGCTAGTCGACCGGGGGTTGGGGAGACCCAGTACTTC. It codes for CSASRPGVGETQYF.

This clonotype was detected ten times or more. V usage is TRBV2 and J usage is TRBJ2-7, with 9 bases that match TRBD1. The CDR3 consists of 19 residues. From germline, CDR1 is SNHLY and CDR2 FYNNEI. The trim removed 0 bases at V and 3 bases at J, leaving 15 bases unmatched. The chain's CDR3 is CASSEALDRGDQIIYEQYF. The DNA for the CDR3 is TGTGCCAGCAGTGAAGCGCTTGACAGGGGGGACCAAATAATCTACGAGCAGTACTTC.

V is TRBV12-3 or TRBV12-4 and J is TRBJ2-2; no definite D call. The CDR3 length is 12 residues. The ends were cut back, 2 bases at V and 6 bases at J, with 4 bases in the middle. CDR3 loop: CASSLSAGELFF. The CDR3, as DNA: TGTGCCAGCAGTTTAAGTGCCGGGGAGCTGTTTTTT.

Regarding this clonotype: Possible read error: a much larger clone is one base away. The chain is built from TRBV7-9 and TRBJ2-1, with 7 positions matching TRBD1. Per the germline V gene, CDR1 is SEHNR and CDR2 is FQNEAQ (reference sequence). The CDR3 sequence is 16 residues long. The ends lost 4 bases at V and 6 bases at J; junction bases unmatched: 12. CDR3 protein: CASSSRTGRASNEQFF. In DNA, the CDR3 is TGTGCCAGCAGCTCCCGGACAGGCAGGGCGTCCAATGAGCAGTTCTTC.